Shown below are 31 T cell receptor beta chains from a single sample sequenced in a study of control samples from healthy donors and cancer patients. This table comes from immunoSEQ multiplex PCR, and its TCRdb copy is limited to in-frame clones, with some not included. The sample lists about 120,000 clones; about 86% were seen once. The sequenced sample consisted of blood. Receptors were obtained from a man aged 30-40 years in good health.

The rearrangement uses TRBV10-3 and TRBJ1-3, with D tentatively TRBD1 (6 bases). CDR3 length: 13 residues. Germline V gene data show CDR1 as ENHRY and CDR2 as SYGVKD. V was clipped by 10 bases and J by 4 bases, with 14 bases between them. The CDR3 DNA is TGTGCCACAACAGGGACGGGAGGAAACACCATATATTTT. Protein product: CATTGTGGNTIYF.

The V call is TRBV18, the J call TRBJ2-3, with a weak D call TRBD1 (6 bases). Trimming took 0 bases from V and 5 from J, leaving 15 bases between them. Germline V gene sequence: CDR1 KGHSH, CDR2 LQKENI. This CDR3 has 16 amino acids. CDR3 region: CASSPPRQGHIDTQYF. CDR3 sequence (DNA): TGTGCCAGCTCACCACCGCGGCAGGGGCATATAGATACGCAGTATTTT.

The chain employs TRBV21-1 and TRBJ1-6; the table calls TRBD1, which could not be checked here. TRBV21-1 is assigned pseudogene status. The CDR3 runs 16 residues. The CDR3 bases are TGTGCCAGCAGCAAAGGTCCAGGGCCTTATAATTCACCCCTCCACTTT. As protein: CASSKGPGPYNSPLHF.

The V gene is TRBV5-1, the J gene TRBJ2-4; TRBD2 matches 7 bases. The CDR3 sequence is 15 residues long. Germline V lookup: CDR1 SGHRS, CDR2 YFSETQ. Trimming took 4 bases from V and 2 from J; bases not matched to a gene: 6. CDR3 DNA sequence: TGCGCCAGCAGCGGCTGGGAGGGCTCCAAAAACATTCAGTACTTC. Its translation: CASSGWEGSKNIQYF.

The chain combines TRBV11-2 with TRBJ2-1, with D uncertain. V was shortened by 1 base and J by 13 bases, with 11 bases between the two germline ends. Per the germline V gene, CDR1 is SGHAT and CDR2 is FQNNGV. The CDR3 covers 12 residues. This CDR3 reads CASSLGPGEQFF. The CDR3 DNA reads TGTGCCAGCAGCTTAGGCCCAGGAGAACAGTTCTTC.

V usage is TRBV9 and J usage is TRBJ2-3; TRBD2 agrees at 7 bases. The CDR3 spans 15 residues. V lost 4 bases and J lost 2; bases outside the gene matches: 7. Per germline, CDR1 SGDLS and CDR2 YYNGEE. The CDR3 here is CASSFTAGSTDTQYF. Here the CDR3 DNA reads TGTGCCAGCAGCTTTACAGCGGGATCCACAGATACGCAGTATTTT.

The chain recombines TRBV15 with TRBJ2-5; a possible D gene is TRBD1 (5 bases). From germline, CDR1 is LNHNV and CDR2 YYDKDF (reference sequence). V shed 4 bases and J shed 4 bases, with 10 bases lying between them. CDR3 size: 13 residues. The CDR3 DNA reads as TGTGCCACCAGCACCAGGGTATCAGAGACCCAGTACTTC. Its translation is CATSTRVSETQYF. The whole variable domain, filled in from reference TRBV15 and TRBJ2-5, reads DAMVIQNPRYQVTQFGKPVTLSCSQTLNHNVMYWYQQKSSQAPKLLFHYYDKDFNNEADTPDNFQSRRPNTSFCFLDIRSPGLGDTAMYLCATSTRVSETQYFGPGTRLLVL.

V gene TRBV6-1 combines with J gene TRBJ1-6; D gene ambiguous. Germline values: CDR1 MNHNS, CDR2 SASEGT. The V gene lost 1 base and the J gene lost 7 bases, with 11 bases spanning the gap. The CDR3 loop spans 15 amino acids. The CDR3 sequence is CASSEVSEPNSPLHF. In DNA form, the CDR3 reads TGTGCCAGCAGTGAAGTTTCAGAACCCAATTCACCCCTCCACTTT.

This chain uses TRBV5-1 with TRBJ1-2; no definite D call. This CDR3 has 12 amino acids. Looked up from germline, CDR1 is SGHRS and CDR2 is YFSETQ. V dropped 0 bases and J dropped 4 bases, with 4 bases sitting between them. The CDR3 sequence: CASSLGGYGYTF. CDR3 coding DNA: TGCGCCAGCAGCTTGGGAGGCTATGGCTACACCTTC.

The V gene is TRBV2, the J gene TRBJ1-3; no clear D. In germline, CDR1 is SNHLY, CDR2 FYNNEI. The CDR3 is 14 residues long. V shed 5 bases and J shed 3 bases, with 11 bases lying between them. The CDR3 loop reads CASSLRSNGNTIYF. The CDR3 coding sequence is TGTGCCAGCAGTCTTAGGTCCAATGGAAACACCATATATTTT.

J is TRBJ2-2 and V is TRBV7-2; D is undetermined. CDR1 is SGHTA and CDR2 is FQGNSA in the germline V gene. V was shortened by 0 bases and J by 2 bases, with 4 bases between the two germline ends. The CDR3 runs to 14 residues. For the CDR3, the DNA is TGTGCCAGCAGCTTAGCCAGTAACACCGGGGAGCTGTTTTTT. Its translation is CASSLASNTGELFF.

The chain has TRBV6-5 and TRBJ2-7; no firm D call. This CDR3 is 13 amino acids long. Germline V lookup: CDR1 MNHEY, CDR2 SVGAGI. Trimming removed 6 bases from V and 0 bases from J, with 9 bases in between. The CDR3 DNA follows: TGTGCCAGCAGCCAGACAAACTCCTACGAGCAGTACTTC. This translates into CASSQTNSYEQYF.

CDR3 coding DNA: TGTGCCAGCAGCCAAGGGACGGGAAACATTCAGTACTTC. Translated: CASSQGTGNIQYF. The V gene is TRBV14, the J gene TRBJ2-4; D not certain. Germline V gives CDR1 SGHDN, CDR2 FVKESK. Deletions cut 1 base from V and 6 bases from J, with 7 bases between. The CDR3 spans 13 residues.

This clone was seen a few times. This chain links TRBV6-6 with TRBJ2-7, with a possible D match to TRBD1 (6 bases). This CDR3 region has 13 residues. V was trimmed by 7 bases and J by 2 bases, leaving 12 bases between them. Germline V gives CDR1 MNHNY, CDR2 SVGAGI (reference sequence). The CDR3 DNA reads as TGTGCCAGCACCGGACAGAGACCCTACGAGCAGTACGTC. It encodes CASTGQRPYEQYV.

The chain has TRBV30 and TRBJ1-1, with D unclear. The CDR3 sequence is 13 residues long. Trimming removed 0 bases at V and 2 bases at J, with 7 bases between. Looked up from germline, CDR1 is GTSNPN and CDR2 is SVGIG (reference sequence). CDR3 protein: CAWSVLANTEAFF. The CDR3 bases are TGTGCCTGGAGTGTACTAGCTAACACTGAAGCTTTCTTT.

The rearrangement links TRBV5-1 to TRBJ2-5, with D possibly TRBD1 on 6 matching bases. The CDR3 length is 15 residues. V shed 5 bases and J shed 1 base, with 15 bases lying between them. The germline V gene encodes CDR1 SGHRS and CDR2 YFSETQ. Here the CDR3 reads CASRTQGGPQETQYF. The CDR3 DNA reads TGCGCCAGCAGAACACAGGGTGGTCCCCAAGAGACCCAGTACTTC. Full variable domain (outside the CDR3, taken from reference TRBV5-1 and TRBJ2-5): KAGVTQTPRYLIKTRGQQVTLSCSPISGHRSVSWYQQTPGQGLQFLFEYFSETQRNKGNFPGRFSGRQFSNSRSEMNVSTLELGDSALYLCASRTQGGPQETQYFGPGTRLLVL.

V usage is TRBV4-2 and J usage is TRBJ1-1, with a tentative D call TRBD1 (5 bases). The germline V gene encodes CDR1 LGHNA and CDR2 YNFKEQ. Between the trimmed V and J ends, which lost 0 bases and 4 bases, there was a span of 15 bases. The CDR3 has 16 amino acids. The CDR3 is CASSQEWGSTSTEAFF. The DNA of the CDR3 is TGTGCCAGCAGCCAAGAGTGGGGGTCGACGAGCACTGAAGCTTTCTTT.

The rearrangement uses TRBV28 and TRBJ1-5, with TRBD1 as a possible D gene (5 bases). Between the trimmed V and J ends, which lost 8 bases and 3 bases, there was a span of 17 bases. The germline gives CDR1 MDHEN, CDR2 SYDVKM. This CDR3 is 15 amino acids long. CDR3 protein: CASVGDLHLNQPQHF. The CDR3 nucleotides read TGTGCCAGCGTTGGGGACCTACACCTCAATCAGCCCCAGCATTTT.

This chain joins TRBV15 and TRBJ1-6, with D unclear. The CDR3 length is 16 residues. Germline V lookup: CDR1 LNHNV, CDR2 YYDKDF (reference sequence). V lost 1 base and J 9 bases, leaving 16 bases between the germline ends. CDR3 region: CATSRVGGWDSSPLHF. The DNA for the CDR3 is TGTGCCACCAGCAGAGTAGGAGGCTGGGATAGTTCACCCCTCCACTTT.

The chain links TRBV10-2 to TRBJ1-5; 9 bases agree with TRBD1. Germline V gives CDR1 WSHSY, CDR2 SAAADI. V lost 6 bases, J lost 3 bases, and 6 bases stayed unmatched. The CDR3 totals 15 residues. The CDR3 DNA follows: TGCGCCAGCAGCTCGACAGGGGGGGTCAATCAGCCCCAGCATTTT. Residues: CASSSTGGVNQPQHF.

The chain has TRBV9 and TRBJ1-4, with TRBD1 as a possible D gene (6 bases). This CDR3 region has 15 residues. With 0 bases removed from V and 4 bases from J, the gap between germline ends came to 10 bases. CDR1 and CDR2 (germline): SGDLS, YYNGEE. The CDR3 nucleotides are TGTGCCAGCAGCGTAGGCCAGGGGAATAATGAAAAACTGTTTTTT. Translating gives CASSVGQGNNEKLFF.

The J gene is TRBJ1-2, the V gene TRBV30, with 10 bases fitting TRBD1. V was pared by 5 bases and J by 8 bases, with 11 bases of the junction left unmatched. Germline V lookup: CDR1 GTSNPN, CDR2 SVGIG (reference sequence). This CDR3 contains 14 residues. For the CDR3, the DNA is TGTGCCTGGTTCGGAAGACAGGGGGCGGGAGGCTACACCTTC. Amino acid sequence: CAWFGRQGAGGYTF.

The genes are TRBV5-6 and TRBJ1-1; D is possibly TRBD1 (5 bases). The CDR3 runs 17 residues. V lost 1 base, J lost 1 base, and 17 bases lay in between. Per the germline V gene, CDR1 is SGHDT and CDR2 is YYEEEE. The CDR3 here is CASSLRGPASANTEAFF. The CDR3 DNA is TGTGCCAGCAGCTTGAGGGGCCCGGCCTCGGCGAACACTGAAGCTTTCTTT. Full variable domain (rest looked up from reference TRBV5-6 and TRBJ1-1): DAGVTQSPTHLIKTRGQQVTLRCSPKSGHDTVSWYQQALGQGPQFIFQYYEEEERQRGNFPDRFSGHQFPNYSSELNVNALLLGDSALYLCASSLRGPASANTEAFFGQGTRLTVV.

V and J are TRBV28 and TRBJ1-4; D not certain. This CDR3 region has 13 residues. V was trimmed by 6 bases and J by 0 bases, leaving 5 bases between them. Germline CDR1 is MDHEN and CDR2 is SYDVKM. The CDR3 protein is CASSTPTNEKLFF. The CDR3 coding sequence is TGTGCCAGCAGCACTCCAACTAATGAAAAACTGTTTTTT.

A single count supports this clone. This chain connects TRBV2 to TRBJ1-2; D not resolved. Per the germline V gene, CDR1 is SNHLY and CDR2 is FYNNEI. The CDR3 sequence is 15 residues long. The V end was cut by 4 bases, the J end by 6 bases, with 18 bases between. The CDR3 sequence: CASSVEVVAGDGYTF. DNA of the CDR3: TGTGCCAGCAGTGTAGAAGTCGTGGCAGGAGATGGCTACACCTTC.

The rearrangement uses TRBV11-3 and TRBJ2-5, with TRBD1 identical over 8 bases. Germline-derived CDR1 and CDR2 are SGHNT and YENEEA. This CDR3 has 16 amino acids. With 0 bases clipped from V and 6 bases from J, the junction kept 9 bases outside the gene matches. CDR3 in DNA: TGTGCCAGCAGCTTAGAGCCCACAGGGGGGAAAAAGACCCAGTACTTC. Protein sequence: CASSLEPTGGKKTQYF.

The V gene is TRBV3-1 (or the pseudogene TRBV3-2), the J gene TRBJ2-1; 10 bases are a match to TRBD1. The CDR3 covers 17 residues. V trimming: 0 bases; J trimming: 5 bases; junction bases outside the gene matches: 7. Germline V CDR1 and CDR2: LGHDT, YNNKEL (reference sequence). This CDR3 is CASSQDLAGTGDNEQFF. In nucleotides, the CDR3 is TGTGCCAGCAGCCAAGATCTGGCCGGGACAGGGGACAATGAGCAGTTCTTC.

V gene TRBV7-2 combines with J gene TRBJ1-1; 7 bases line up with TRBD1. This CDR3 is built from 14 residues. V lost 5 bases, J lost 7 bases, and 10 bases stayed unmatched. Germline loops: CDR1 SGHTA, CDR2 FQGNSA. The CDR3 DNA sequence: TGTGCCAGCAGCCTAACGACAGGGCGGCTTGAAGCTTTCTTT. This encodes CASSLTTGRLEAFF.

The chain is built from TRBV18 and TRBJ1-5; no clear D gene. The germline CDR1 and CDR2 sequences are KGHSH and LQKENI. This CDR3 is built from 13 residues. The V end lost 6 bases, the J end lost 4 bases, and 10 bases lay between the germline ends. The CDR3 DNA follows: TGTGCCAGCTCTCGGACGGTTAATCAGCCCCAGCATTTT. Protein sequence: CASSRTVNQPQHF.

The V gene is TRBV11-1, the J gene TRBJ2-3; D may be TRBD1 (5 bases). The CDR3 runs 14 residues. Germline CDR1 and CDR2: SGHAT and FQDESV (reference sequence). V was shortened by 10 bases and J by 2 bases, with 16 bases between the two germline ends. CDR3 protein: CATRPSGNTDTQYF. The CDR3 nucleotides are TGTGCCACCAGACCGTCAGGGAACACAGATACGCAGTATTTT.

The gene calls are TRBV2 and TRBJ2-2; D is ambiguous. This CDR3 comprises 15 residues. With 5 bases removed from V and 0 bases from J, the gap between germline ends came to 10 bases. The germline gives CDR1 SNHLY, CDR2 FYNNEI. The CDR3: CASSPRTANTGELFF. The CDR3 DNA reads TGTGCCAGCAGTCCCCGGACCGCGAACACCGGGGAGCTGTTTTTT.